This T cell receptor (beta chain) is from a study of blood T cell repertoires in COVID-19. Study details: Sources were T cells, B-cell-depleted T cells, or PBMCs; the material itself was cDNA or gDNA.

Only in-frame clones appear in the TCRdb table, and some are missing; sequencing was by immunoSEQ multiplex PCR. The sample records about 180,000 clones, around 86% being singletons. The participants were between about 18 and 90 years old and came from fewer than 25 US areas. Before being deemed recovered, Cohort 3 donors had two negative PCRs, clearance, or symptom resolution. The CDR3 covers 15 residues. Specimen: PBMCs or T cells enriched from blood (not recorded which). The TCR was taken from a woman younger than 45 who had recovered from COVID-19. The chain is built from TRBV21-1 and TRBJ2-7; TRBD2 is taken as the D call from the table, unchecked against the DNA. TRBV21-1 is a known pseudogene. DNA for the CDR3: TGTGCCAGCAGCAAAGATTTTTCGCGTCTACGCGAGCAGTACTTC. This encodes CASSKDFSRLREQYF.